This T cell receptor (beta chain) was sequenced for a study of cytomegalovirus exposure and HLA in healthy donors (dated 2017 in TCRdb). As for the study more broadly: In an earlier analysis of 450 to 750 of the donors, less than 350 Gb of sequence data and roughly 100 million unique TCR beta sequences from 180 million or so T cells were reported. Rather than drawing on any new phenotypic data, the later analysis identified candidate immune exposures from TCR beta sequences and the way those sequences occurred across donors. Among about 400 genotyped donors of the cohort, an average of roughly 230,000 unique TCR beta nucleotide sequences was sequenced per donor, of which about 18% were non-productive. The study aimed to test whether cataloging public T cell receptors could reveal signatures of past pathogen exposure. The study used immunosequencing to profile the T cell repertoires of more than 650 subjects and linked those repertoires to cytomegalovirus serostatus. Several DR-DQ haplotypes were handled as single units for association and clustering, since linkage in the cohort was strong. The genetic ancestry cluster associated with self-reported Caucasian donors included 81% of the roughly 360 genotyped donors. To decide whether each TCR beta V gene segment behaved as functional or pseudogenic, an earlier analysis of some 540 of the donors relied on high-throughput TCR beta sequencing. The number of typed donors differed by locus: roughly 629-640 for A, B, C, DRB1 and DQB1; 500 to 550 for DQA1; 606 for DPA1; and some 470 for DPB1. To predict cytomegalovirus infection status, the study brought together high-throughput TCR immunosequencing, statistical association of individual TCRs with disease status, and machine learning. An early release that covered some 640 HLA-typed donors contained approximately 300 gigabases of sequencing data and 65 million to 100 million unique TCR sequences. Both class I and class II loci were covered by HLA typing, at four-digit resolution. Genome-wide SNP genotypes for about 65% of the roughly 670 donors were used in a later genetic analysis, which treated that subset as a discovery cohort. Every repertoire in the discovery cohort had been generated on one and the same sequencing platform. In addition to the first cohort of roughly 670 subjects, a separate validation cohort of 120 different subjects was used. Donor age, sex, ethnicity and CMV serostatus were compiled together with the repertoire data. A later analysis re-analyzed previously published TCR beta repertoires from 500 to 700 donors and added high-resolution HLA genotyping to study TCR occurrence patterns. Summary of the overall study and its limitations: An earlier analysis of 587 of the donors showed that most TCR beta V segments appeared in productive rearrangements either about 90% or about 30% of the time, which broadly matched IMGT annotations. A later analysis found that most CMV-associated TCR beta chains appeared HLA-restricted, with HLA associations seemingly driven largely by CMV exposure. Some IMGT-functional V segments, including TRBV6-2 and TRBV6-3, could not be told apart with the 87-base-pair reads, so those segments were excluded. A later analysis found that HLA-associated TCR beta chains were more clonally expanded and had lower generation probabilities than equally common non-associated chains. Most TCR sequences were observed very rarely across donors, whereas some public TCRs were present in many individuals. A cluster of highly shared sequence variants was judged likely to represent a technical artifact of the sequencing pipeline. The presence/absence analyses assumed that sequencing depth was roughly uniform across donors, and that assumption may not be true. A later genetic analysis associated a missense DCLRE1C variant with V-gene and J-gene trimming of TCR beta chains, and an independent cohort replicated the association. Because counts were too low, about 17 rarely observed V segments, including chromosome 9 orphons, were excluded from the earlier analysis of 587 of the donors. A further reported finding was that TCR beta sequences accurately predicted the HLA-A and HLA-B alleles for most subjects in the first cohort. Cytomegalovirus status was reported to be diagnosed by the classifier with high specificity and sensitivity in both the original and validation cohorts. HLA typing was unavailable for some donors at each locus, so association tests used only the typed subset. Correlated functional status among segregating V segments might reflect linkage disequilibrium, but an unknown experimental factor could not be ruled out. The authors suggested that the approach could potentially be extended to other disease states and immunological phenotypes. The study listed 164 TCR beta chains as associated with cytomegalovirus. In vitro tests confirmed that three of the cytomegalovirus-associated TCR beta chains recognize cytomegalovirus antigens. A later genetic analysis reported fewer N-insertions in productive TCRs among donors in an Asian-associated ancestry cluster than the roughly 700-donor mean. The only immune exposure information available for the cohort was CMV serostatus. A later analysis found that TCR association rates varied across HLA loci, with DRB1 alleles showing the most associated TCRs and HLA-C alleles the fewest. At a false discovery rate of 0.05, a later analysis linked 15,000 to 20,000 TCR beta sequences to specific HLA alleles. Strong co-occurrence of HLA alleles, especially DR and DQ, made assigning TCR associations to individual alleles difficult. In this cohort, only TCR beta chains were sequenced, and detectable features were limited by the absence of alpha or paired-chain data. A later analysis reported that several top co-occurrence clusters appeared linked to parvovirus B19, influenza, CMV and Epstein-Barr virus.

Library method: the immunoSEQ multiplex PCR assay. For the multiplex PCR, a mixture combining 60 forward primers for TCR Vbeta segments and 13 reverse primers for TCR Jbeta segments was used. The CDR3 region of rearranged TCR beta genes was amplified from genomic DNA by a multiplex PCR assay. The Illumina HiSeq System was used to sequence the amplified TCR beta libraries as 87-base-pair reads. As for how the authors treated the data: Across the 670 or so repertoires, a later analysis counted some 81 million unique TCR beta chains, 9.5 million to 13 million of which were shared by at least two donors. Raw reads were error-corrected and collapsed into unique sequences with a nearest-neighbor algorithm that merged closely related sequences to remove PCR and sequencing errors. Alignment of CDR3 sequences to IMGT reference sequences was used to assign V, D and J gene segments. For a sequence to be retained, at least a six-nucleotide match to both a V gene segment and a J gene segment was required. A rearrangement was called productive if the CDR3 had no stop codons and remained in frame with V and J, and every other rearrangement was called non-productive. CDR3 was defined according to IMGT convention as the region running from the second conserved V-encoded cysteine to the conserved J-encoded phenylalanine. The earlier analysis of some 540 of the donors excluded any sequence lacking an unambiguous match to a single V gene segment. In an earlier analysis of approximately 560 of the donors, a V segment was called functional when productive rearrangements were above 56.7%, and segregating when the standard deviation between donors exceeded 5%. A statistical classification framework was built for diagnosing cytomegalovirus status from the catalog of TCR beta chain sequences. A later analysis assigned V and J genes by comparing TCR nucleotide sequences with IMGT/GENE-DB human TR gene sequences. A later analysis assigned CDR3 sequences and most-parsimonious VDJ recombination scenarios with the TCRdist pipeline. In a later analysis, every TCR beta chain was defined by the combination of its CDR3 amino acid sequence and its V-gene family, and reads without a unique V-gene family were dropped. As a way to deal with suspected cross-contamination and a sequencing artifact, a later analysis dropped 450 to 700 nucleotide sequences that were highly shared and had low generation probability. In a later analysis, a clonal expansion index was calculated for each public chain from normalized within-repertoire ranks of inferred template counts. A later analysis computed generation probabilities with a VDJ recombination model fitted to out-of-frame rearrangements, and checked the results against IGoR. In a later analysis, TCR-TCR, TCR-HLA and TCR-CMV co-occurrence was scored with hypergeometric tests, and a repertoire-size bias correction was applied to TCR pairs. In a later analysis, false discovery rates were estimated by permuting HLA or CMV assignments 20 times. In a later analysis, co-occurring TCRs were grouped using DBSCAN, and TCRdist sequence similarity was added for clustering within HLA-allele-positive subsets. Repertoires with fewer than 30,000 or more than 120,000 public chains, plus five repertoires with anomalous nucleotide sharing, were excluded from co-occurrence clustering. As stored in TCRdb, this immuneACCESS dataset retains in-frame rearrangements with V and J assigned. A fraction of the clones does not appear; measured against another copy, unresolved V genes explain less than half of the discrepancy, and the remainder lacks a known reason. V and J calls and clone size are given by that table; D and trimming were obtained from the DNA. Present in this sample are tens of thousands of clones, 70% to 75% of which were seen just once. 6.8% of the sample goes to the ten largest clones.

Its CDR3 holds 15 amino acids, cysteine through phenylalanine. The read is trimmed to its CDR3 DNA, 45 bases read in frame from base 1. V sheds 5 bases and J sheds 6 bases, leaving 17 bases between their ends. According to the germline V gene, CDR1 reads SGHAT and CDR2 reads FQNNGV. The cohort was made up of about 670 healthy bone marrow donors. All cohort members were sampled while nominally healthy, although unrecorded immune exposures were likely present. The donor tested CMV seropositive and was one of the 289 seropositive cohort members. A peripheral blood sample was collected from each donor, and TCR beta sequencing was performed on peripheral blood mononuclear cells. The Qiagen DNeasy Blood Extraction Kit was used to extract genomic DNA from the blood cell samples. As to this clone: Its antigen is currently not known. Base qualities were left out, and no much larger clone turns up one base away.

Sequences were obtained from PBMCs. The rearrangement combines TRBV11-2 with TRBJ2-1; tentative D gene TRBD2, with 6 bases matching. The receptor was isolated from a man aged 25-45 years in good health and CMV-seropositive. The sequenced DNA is TGTGCCAGCAGCCGACCGGGACTGAGGGGCAATGAGCAGTTCTTC. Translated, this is CASSRPGLRGNEQFF.